The rows below give T cell receptor beta chains drawn from one sample of a study of OX40 agonist ivuxolimab in advanced cancers. Only in-frame clones appear in the TCRdb table, and some are missing; sequencing was by immunoSEQ multiplex PCR. Of around 31,000 clones listed, more than 75% are singletons. Source: CD4+ or CD8+ T cells sorted from blood, taken in a trial of the OX40 agonist ivuxolimab. These TCRs come from an adult with an advanced solid tumor such as melanoma, head and neck, liver or kidney cancer. Both conserved end residues are trimmed from each CDR3. The order of the fields is V gene, J gene, CDR3 protein.

V gene: TRBV10-2
J gene: TRBJ1-1
CDR3 protein: ASSERQVSAEAF

V gene: TRBV5-6
J gene: TRBJ1-4
CDR3 protein: ASSYSGQGPEKLF

V gene: TRBV7-2
J gene: TRBJ2-7
CDR3 protein: ASSLSIAGTYEQY

V gene: TRBV28
J gene: NA
CDR3 protein: ASSRGSPYEQY

V gene: TRBV29-1
J gene: TRBJ2-7
CDR3 protein: SVEGGDRGTYEQY

V gene: TRBV7-9
J gene: TRBJ1-3
CDR3 protein: ASSLLSAGTDEATIY

V gene: TRBV2
J gene: TRBJ2-5
CDR3 protein: ASSDPPTLRAGEETQY

V gene: TRBV4-2
J gene: TRBJ1-2
CDR3 protein: ASSQDLGPNYGYT

V gene: TRBV5-1
J gene: TRBJ2-7
CDR3 protein: ASSKTGGGYEQY

V gene: TRBV28
J gene: TRBJ1-6
CDR3 protein: ASSLLSNSPLH

V gene: TRBV7-8
J gene: TRBJ2-3
CDR3 protein: ASRDRGGDTQY

V gene: TRBV5-4
J gene: TRBJ2-7
CDR3 protein: ASSLGQRESEFEQY

V gene: TRBV26
J gene: TRBJ1-2
CDR3 protein: ASSLPGRSQGYT

V gene: TRBV3-1/TRBV3-2
J gene: TRBJ2-1
CDR3 protein: ASSHEQF

V gene: TRBV6-1
J gene: TRBJ1-5
CDR3 protein: ASSEPGTVNQPQH

V gene: TRBV19
J gene: TRBJ1-6
CDR3 protein: ASSLPGPDYNSPLH

V gene: TRBV12-5
J gene: TRBJ1-1
CDR3 protein: ASGLPGTEAF

V gene: TRBV6-1
J gene: TRBJ2-7
CDR3 protein: ASSQGLAGAWY

V gene: TRBV9
J gene: TRBJ2-1
CDR3 protein: ASSVWGQGNEQF

V gene: TRBV27
J gene: TRBJ2-1
CDR3 protein: ASTFLTGLSSYNEQF

V gene: TRBV20-1
J gene: TRBJ2-3
CDR3 protein: SARRGDTQY

V gene: TRBV7-9
J gene: TRBJ2-7
CDR3 protein: ASSLVTGDPYEQY